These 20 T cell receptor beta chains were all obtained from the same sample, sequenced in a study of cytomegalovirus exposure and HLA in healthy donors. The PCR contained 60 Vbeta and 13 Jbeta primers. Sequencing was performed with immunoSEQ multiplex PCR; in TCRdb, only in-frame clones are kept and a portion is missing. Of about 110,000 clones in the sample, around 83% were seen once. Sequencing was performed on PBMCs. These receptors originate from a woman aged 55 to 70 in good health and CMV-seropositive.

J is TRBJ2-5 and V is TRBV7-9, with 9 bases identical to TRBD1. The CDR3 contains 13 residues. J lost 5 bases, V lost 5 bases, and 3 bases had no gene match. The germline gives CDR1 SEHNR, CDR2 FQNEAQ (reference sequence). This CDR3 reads CASSLTGGETQYF. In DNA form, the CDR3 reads TGTGCCAGCAGCCTGACAGGGGGGGAGACCCAGTACTTC.

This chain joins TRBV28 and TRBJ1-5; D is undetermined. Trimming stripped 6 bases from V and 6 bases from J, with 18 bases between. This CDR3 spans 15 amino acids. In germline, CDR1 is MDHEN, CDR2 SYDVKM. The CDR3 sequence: CASRTSRLVRQPQHF. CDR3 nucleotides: TGTGCCAGCAGGACAAGCCGGTTGGTTCGTCAGCCCCAGCATTTT.

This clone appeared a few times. The CDR3 DNA reads as TGCGCCAGCAGCCAAGCGGGGAATAGCAATCAGCCCCAGCATTTT. Translation gives CASSQAGNSNQPQHF. This chain joins TRBV4-1 and TRBJ1-5; D is undetermined. Germline V gene lookup returns CDR1 MGHRA and CDR2 YSYEKL. Trimming shortened V by 1 base and J by 0 bases, and 7 bases separated the two germline ends. The CDR3 has 15 amino acids.

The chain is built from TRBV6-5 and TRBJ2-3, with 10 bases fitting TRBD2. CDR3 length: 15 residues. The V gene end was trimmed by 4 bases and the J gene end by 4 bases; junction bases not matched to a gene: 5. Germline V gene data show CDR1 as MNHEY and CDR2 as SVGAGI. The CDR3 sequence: CASSSSGSFPDTQYF. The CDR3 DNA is TGTGCCAGCAGTTCTAGCGGGAGTTTCCCAGATACGCAGTATTTT.

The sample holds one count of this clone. Here the CDR3 reads CASSFGSANTEAFF. The CDR3 nucleotides read TGTGCCAGCAGCTTCGGGAGTGCGAACACTGAAGCTTTCTTT. V gene TRBV7-2 combines with J gene TRBJ1-1; D is undetermined. This CDR3 spans 14 amino acids. Trimming took 3 bases from V and 1 from J, leaving 9 bases between them. Germline values: CDR1 SGHTA, CDR2 FQGNSA. Based on the CDR3 plus reference TRBV7-2 and TRBJ1-1, the full variable domain is GAGVSQSPSNKVTEKGKDVELRCDPISGHTALYWYRQSLGQGLEFLIYFQGNSAPDKSGLPSDRFSAERTGGSVSTLTIQRTQQEDSAVYLCASSFGSANTEAFFGQGTRLTVV.

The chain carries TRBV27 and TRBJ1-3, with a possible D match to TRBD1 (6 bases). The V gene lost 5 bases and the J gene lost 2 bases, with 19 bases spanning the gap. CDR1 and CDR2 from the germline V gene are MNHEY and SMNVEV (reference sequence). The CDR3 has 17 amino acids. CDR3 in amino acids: CASSPGQGPNAGNTIYF. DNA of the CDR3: TGTGCCAGCAGTCCGGGCCAGGGGCCTAACGCTGGAAACACCATATATTTT.

CDR3 sequence reads: CASSTTPDRIPYEQYF. The CDR3 nucleotides are TGTGCCAGCAGTACGACCCCCGACAGGATTCCCTACGAGCAGTACTTC. The chain uses TRBV28 and TRBJ2-7; D possibly corresponds to TRBD1 (6 bases). V was cut by 5 bases and J by 2 bases, with 19 bases left in between. This CDR3 spans 16 amino acids. Germline V CDR1 and CDR2: MDHEN, SYDVKM.

The CDR3: CASSEIPGGAGNTEAFF. The CDR3 DNA reads as TGTGCCAGCAGTGAAATTCCGGGGGGCGCAGGGAACACTGAAGCTTTCTTT. The V and J genes are TRBV6-1 and TRBJ1-1; D is possibly TRBD1 (6 bases). CDR1 MNHNS and CDR2 SASEGT come from the germline V gene. Trimming took off 2 bases at V and 1 base at J, with 17 bases between the two ends. This CDR3 spans 17 amino acids.

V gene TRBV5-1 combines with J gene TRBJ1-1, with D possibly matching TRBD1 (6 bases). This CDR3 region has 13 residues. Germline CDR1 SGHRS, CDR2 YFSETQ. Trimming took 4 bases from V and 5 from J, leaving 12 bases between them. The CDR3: CASSGQQGTEAFF. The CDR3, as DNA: TGCGCCAGCAGCGGACAACAGGGAACTGAAGCTTTCTTT.

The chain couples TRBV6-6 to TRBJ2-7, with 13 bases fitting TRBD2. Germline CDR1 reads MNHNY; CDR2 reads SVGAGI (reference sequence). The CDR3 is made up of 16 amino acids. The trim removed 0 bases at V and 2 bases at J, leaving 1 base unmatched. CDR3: CASSYSGLAGTYEQYF. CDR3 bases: TGTGCCAGCAGTTACTCGGGACTAGCGGGAACCTACGAGCAGTACTTC.

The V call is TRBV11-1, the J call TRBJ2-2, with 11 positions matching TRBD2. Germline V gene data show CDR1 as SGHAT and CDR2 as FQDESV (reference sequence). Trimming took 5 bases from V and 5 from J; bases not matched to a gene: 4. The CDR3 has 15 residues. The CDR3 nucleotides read TGTGCCAGCAGCCTTAGCGGGAGGGGGACCGGGGAGCTGTTTTTT. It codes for CASSLSGRGTGELFF.

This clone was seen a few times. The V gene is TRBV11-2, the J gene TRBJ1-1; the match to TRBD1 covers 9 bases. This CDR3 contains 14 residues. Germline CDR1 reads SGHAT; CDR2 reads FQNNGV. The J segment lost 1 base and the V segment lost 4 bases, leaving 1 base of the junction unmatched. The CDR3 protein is CASSWGQGNTEAFF. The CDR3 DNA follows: TGTGCCAGCAGCTGGGGACAGGGGAACACTGAAGCTTTCTTT.

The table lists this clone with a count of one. The CDR3 DNA reads as TGTGCCAGCTCACCGCAAGTTCAGGGACAGGGGGCAGACGAGCAGTACTTC. It yields the protein CASSPQVQGQGADEQYF. This chain links TRBV18 with TRBJ2-7; TRBD1 agrees at 12 bases. CDR1 and CDR2 from the germline V gene are KGHSH and LQKENI. The CDR3 covers 17 residues. J gave up 5 bases and V 3 bases, and 11 bases lay outside the gene matches.

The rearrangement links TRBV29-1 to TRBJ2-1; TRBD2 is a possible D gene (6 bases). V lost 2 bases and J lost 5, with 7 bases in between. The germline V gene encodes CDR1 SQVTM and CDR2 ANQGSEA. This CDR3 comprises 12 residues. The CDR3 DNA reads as TGCAGCGTTGAACGCGGGAACAATGAGCAGTTCTTC. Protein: CSVERGNNEQFF.

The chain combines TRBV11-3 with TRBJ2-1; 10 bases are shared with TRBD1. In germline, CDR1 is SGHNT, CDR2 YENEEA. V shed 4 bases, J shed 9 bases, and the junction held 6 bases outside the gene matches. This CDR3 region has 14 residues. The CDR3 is CASSSGTGVVEQFF. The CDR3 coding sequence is TGTGCCAGCAGCTCGGGGACAGGGGTTGTTGAGCAGTTCTTC.

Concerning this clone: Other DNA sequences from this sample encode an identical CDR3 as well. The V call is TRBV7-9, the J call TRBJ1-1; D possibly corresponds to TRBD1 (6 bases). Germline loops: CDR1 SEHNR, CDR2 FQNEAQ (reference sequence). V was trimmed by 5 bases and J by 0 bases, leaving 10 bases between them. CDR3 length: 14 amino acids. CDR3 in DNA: TGTGCCAGCAGCCCGGACAGTTTGAACACTGAAGCTTTCTTT. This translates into CASSPDSLNTEAFF.

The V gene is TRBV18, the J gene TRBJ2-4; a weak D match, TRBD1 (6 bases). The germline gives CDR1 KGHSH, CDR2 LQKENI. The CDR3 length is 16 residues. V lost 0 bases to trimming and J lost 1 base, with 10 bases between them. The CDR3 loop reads CASSPPGDRAKNIQYF. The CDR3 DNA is TGTGCCAGCTCACCACCGGGAGACAGGGCCAAAAACATTCAGTACTTC.

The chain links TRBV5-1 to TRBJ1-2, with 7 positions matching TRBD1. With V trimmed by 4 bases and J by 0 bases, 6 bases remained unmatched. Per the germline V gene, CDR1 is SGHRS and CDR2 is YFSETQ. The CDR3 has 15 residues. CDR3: CASSEQGLSNYGYTF. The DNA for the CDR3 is TGCGCCAGCAGCGAACAGGGGTTATCTAACTATGGCTACACCTTC.

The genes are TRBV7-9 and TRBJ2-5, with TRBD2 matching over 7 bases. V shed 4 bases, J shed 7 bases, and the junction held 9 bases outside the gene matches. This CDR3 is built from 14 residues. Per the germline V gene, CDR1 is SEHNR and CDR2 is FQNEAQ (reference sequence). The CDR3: CASSYQGLVGTQYF. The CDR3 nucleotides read TGTGCCAGCAGCTATCAAGGACTAGTAGGGACCCAGTACTTC.

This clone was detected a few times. This CDR3 reads CSVEDPVAGNTDTQYF. CDR3 bases: TGCAGCGTTGAAGATCCAGTAGCGGGGAACACAGATACGCAGTATTTT. This rearrangement joins TRBV29-1 to TRBJ2-3; 8 bases line up with TRBD2. The germline gives CDR1 SQVTM, CDR2 ANQGSEA. This CDR3 contains 16 residues. After removal of 0 bases from V and 2 bases from J, the junction contained 7 bases not matched to a gene.